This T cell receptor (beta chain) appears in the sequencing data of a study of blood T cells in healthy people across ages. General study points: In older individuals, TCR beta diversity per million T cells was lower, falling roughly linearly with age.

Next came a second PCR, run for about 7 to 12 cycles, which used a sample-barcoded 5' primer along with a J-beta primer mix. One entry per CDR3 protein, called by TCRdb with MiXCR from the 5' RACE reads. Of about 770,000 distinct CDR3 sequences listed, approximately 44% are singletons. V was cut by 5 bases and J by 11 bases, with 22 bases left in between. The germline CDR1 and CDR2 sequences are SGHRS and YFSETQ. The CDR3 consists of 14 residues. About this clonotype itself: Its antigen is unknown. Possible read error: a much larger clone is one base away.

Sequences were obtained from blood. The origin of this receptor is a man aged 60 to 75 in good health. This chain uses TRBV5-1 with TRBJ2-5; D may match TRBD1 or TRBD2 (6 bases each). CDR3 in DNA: TGCGCCAGCAGGAAGGGGGGCCAACCTGATGAGCAGTACTTC. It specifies CASRKGGQPDEQYF.